This T cell receptor (beta chain) derives from a study of T cell repertoires in cytomegalovirus infection. Study as a whole: HLA-B-restricted CMV epitopes that are well studied were used alongside recently identified HLA-C-restricted ones. Indications of both CMV infection and matching HLA type were provided by public TCR beta signatures. Points from the study as a whole: Ex vivo, HLA-C-restricted CMV-specific TCR beta clonotypes prevailed over the rest of the response. The cumulative frequency of public TCR beta families identified carriers of CMV plus the relevant HLA.

This CDR3 has 15 amino acids. V was shortened by 3 bases and J by 4 bases, with 10 bases between the two germline ends. The V gene's germline CDR1 is MNHEY and CDR2 SMNVEV (reference sequence). This clonotype appeared a few times. The antigen is undetermined. TCRdb reprocessed the reads via MiXCR and lists one record per CDR3 protein. The repertoire has 900,000 to 950,000 distinct CDR3 sequences, approximately 31% of them found once; the top ten carry more than 13%. The J gene is TRBJ1-6, the V gene TRBV27; weak D call: TRBD1 (5 bases). The specimen comprised cultured CD8+ T cells from PBMCs, sampled from culture after CMV antigen stimulation. The source of this sequence is a human donor in good health (CMV status not recorded). Some clones in this sample may be carry-over from other donors' samples. The CDR3 loop is CASSFDSPYNSPLHF. Written as DNA, the CDR3 is TGTGCCAGCAGTTTTGACAGCCCTTATAATTCACCCCTCCACTTT.